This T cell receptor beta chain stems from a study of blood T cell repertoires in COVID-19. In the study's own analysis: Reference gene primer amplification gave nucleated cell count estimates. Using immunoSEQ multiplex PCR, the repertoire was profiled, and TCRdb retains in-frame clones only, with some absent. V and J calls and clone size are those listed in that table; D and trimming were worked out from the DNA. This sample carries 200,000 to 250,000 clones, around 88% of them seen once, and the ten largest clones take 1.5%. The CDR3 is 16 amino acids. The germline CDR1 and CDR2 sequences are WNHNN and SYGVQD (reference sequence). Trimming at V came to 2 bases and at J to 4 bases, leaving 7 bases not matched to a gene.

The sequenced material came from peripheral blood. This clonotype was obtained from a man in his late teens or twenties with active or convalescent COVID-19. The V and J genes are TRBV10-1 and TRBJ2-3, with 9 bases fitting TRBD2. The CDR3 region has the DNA TGCGCCAGCAGTGAGAAGGTAGCGGGAGAGGCAGATACGCAGTATTTT. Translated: CASSEKVAGEADTQYF.